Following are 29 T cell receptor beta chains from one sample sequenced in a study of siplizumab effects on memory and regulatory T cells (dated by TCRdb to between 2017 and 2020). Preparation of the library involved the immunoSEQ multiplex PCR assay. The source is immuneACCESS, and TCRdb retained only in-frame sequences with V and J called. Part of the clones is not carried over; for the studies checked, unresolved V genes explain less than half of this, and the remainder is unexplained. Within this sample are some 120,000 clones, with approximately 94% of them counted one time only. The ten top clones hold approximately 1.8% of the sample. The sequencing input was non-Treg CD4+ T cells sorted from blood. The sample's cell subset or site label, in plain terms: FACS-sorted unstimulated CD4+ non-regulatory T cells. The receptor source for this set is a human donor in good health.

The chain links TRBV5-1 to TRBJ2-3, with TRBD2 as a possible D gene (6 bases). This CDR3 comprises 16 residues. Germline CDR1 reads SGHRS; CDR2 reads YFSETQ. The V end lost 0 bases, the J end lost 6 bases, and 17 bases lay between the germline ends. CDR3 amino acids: CASSLDLRGKWDTQYF. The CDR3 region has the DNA TGCGCCAGCAGCTTGGACCTACGGGGGAAGTGGGATACGCAGTATTTT.

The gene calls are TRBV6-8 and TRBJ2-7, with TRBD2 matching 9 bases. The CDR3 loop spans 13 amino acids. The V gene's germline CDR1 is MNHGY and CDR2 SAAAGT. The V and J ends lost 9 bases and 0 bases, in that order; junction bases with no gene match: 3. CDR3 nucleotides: TGTGCCAGGAGGACTAGCGTCTCCTACGAGCAGTACTTC. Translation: CARRTSVSYEQYF.

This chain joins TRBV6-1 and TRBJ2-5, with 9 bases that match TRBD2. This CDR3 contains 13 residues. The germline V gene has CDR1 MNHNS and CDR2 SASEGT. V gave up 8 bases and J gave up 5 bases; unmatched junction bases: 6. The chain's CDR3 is CASSSGRSETQYF. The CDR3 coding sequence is TGTGCCAGCTCCAGCGGGAGGTCTGAGACCCAGTACTTC.

CDR3 residues: CSYRGYLYNEQFF. The CDR3 DNA follows: TGCAGCTACAGGGGGTACCTATACAATGAGCAGTTCTTC. This rearrangement joins TRBV29-1 to TRBJ2-1; 8 nucleotides match TRBD1. Germline loops: CDR1 SQVTM, CDR2 ANQGSEA. This CDR3 has 13 amino acids. Trimming cost V 8 bases and J 4 bases; bases outside gene matches: 7.

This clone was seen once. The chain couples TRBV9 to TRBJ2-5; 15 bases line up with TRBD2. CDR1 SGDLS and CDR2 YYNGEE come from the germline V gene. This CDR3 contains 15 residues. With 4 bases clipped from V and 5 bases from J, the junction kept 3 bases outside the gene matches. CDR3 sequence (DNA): TGTGCCAGCAGCCCAGGGACTAGCGGGGGGGAGACCCAGTACTTC. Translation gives CASSPGTSGGETQYF.

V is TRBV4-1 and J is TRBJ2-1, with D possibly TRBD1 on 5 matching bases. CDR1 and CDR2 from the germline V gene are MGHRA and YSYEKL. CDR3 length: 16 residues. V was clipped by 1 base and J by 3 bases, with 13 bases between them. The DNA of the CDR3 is TGCGCCAGCAGCCAAGTAGGGGTCCCCCTCTACAATGAGCAGTTCTTC. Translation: CASSQVGVPLYNEQFF.

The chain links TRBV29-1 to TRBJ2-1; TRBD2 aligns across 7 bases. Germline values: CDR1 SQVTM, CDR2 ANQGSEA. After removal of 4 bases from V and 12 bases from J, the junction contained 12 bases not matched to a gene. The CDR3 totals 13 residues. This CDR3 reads CSVGASGYFGQFF. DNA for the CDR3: TGCAGCGTTGGGGCTAGCGGCTACTTCGGGCAGTTCTTC.

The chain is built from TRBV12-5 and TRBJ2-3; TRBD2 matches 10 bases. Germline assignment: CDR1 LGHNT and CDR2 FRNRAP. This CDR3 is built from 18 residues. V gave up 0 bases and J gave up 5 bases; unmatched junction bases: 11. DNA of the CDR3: TGTGCTAGTGGTTTGGTAGTTTCTAGCGGGAGTTGGCGAGATACGCAGTATTTT. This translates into CASGLVVSSGSWRDTQYF.

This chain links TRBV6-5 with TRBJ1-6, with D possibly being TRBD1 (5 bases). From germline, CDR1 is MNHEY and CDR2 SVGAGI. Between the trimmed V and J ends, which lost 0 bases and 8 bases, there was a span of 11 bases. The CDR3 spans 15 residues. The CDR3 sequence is CASSYSVRADSPLHF. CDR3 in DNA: TGTGCCAGCAGTTACTCGGTCAGGGCAGATTCACCCCTCCACTTT.

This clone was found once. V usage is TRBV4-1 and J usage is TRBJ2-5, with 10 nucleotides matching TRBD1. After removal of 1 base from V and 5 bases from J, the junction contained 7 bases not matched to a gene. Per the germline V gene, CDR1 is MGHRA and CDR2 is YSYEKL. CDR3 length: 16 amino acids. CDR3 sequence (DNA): TGCGCCAGCAGCCAAGGGGGACAGGGGTCGTGGGAGACCCAGTACTTC. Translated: CASSQGGQGSWETQYF.

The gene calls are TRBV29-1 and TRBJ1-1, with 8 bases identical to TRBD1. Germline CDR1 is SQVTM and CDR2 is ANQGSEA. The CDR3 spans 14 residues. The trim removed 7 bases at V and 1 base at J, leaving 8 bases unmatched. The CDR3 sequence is CSARGQGGNTEAFF. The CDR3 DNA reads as TGCAGCGCCCGAGGACAGGGTGGGAACACTGAAGCTTTCTTT.

CDR3 in amino acids: CASSLNGRMYEQYF. DNA of the CDR3: TGTGCCAGCAGCTTGAATGGCAGGATGTACGAGCAGTACTTC. The chain uses TRBV5-6 and TRBJ2-7; D unclear. The CDR3 is 14 residues long. Trimming pared 1 base from V and 4 bases from J, leaving 12 bases between. Germline CDR1 and CDR2: SGHDT and YYEEEE. Full variable domain (missing parts from reference TRBV5-6 and TRBJ2-7): DAGVTQSPTHLIKTRGQQVTLRCSPKSGHDTVSWYQQALGQGPQFIFQYYEEEERQRGNFPDRFSGHQFPNYSSELNVNALLLGDSALYLCASSLNGRMYEQYFGPGTRLTVT.

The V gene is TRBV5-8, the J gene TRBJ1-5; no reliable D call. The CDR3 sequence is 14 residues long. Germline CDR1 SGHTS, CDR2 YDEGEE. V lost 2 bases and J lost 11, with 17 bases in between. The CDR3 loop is CASSFSKSPLAQHF. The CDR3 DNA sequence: TGTGCCAGCAGCTTTAGTAAGAGCCCTTTGGCCCAGCATTTT.

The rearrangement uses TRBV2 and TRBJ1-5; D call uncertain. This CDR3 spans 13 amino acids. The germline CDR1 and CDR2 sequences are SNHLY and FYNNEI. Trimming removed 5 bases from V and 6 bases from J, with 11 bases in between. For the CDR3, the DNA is TGTGCCAGCAGTCCCCCCCGGGGTCAGCCCCAGCATTTT. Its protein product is CASSPPRGQPQHF.

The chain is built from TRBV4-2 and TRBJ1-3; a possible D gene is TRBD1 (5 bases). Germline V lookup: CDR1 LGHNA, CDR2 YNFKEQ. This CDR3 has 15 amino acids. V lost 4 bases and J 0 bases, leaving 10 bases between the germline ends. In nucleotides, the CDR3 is TGTGCCAGCAGCCGCGACAGAGTCTCTGGAAACACCATATATTTT. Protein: CASSRDRVSGNTIYF.

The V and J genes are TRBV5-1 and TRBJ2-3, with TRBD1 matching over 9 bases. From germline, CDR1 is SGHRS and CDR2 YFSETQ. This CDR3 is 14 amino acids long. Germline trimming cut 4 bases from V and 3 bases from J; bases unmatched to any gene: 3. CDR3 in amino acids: CASSMGQGTDTQYF. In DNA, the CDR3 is TGCGCCAGCAGCATGGGACAGGGAACAGATACGCAGTATTTT.

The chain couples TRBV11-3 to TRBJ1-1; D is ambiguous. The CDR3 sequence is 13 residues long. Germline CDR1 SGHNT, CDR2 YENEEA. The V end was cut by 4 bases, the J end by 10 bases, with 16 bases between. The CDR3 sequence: CASSSTVGGIAFF. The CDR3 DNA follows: TGTGCCAGCAGCTCGACGGTCGGTGGGATAGCTTTCTTT.

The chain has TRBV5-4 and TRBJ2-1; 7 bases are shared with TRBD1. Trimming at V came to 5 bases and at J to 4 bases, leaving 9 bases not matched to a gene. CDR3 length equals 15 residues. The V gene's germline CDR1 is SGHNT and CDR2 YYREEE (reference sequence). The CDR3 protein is CASRFMTGSYNEQFF. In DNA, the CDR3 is TGTGCCAGCAGATTTATGACAGGGTCATACAATGAGCAGTTCTTC.

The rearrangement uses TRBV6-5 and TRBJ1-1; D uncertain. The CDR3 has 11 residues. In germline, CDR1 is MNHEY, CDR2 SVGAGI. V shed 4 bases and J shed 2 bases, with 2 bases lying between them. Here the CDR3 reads CASSSNTEAFF. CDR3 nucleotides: TGTGCCAGCAGTTCAAACACTGAAGCTTTCTTT.

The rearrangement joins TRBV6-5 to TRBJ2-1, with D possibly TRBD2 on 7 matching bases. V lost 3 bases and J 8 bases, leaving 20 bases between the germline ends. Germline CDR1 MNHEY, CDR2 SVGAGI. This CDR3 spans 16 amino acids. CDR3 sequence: CASSYLRDGGRDEQFF. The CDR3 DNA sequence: TGTGCCAGCAGTTATCTCCGGGACGGGGGGCGTGATGAGCAGTTCTTC.

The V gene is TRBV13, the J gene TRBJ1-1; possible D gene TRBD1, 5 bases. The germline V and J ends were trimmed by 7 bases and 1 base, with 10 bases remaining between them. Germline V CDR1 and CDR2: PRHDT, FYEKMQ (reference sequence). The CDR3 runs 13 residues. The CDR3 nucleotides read TGTGCCAGCACCCTTGGGGCGAACACTGAAGCTTTCTTT. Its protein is CASTLGANTEAFF.

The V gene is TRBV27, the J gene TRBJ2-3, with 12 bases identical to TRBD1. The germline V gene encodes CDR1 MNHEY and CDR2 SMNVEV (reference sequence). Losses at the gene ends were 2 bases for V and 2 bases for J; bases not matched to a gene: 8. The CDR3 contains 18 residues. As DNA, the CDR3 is TGTGCCAGCAGTTTAGCCGGGACAGGGGGCCGTTCCACAGATACGCAGTATTTT. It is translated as CASSLAGTGGRSTDTQYF.

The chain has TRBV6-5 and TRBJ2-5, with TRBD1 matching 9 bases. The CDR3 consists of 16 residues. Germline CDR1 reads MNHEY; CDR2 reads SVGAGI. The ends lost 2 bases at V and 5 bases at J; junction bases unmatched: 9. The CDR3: CASSYLRQGGGETQYF. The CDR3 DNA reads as TGTGCCAGCAGTTACCTTCGACAGGGGGGAGGCGAGACCCAGTACTTC.

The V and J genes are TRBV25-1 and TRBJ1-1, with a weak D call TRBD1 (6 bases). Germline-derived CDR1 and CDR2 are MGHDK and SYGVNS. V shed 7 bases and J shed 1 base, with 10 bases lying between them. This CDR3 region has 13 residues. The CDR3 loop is CASIGDTNTEAFF. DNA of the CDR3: TGTGCCAGCATTGGGGACACGAACACTGAAGCTTTCTTT.

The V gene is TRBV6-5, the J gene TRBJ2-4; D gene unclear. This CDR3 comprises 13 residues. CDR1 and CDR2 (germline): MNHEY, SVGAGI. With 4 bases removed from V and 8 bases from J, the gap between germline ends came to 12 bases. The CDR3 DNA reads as TGTGCCAGCAGTTCGAACCGTGGGGACATTCAGTACTTC. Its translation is CASSSNRGDIQYF.

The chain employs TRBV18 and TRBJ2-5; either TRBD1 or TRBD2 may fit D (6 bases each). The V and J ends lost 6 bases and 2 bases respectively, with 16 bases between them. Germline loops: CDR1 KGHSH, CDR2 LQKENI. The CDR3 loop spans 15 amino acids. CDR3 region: CASSRSRGGQETQYF. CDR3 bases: TGTGCCAGCTCCAGATCCAGGGGAGGACAAGAGACCCAGTACTTC.

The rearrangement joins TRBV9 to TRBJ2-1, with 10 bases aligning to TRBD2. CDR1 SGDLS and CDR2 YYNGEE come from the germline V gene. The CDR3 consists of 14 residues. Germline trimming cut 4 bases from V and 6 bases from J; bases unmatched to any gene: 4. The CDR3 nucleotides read TGTGCCAGCAGCAAGCGGGAGGGGAGCAATGAGCAGTTCTTC. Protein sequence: CASSKREGSNEQFF.

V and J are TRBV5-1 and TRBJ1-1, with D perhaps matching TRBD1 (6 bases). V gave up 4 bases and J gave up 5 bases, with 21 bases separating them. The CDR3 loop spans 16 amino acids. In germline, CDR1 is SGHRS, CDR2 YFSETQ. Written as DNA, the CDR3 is TGCGCCAGCAGCGCAGACAAAGTAGGACAGTGGACTGAAGCTTTCTTT. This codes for CASSADKVGQWTEAFF.

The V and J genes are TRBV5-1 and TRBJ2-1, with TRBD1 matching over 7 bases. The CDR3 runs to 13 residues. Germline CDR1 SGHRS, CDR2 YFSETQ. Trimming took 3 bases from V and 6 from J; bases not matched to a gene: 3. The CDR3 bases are TGCGCCAGCAGCTGGGGACAGCTCAATGAGCAGTTCTTC. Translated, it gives CASSWGQLNEQFF.